This section outlines one T cell receptor beta chain sequence together with its context. No antigen is known for it. Per-base qualities were not stored, and no clone one base away is much larger. There are 12 amino acids in the CDR3, from cysteine to phenylalanine inclusive. The kept DNA is CDR3 alone, 36 bases in frame from the first base. Trimming at the junction amounts to 1 base on V and 4 bases on J, and the germline ends lie 4 bases apart. For CDR1 and CDR2, the germline V gene lists MNHEY and SVGEGT. The sample comes from a study of spatial heterogeneity in lung cancer (dated by TCRdb to about 2019). About the study as a whole: Beta-chain transcripts were consistently detected in greater numbers than alpha-chain transcripts, which likely reflected higher beta-chain transcript abundance. TCR repertoire features were related to nonsynonymous mutation counts determined by whole-exome sequencing of tumor tissue. TCR alpha and beta repertoires were quantitatively compared across multiple tumor regions, matched nontumor lung and blood in non-small cell lung cancer. At surgery, both alpha and beta chains were TCR-sequenced in about 200 tumor regions, about 64 matched nontumor lung samples and over 50 PBMC samples. In the raw uncorrected reads, each unique combination of TCR and UMI appeared more than ten times on average. Study-level results and caveats: Ubiquitous expanded tumor TCRs showed up in blood more often at tumor resection than at routine follow-up. Confirming at a functional level the hypothesis that regional TCRs recognize regional mutations was considered to require additional single-cell paired TCR alpha and beta sequencing.

The time point tag for this specimen amounts to: sample taken at primary tumor resection. Donors were 70 or so patients with early-stage, untreated non-small cell lung cancer from the lung TRACERx cohort. Without any cell sorting, TCR sequencing was performed on whole RNA extracted either from tumor and nontumor lung tissue or from cryopreserved PBMC samples. Only patients for whom sufficient RNA was available from at least two tumor regions were selected for TCR sequencing. Library creation used 5' RACE. The sample was run on a NextSeq 500. To allow correction of PCR and sequencing errors, the TCR library protocol tagged every TCR cDNA molecule with a unique molecular identifier. The paper's data handling went like this. TCR identification, UMI-based error correction and CDR3 extraction were performed with Decombinator tools. Expanded TCRs were defined as those above a frequency of 2 per 1,000, corresponding to the top 1% of the tumor frequency distribution. Renyi diversity was calculated using the R vegan package after each repertoire was subsampled 100 times to 5,000 TCRs. CDR3 similarity networks were constructed using string-kernel similarity of amino acid triplets, with links drawn between CDR3s whose pairwise similarity was above 0.82. The public reads were run again by TCRdb, first through fastp at Q25 and then through MiXCR, and only productive beta chains were kept. Rows with one shared CDR3 protein collapse into an entry with the most common genes and DNA. The V and J calls reflect TCRdb's pipeline rather than the authors' work. The sample yields 35,000 to 55,000 distinct CDR3 sequences; 6.8% were counted once. The top ten constitute 40% to 45% of the sample.

The V and J segments used are TRBV6-2 or TRBV6-3 and TRBJ2-5; too little of a D gene remains to name it. The source material was PBMCs, sampled at surgery. The clonotype was recovered from a female donor with early-stage non-small cell lung cancer. The sequenced DNA: TGTGCCAGCAGTTACTACGGAGAGACCCAGTACTTC. It specifies CASSYYGETQYF.